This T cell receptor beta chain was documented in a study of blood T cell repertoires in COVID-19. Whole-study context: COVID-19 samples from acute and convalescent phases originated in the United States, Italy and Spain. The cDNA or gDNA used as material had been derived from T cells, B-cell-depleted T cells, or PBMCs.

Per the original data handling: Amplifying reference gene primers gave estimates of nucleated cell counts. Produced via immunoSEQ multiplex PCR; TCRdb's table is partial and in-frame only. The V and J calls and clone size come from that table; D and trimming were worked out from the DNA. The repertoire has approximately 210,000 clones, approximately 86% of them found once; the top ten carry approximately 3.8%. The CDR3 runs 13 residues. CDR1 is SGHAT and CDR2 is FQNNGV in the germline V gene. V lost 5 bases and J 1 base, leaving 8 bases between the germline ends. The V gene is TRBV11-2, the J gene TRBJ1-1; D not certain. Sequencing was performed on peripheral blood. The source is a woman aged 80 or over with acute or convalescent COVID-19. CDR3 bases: TGTGCCAGCAGCCGGAACAGGAACACTGAAGCTTTCTTT. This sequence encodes CASSRNRNTEAFF. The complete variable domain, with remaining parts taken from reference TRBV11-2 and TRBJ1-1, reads EAGVAQSPRYKIIEKRQSVAFWCNPISGHATLYWYQQILGQGPKLLIQFQNNGVVDDSQLPKDRFSAERLKGVDSTLKIQPAKLEDSAVYLCASSRNRNTEAFFGQGTRLTVV.